The sample holds many counts of the clone carrying this T cell receptor beta chain. The target antigen is unknown. This specimen comes from a study of neurological immune-mediated disorders. Whole-study findings and limits: The absence of any CDR3 amino acid sequence shared by expanded clones across subjects suggests that repertoires were private in all groups.

MiXCR, applied by TCRdb to the 5' RACE reads, yields one record per CDR3 protein. The repertoire has roughly 42,000 distinct CDR3 sequences, roughly 14% of them found once; the top ten carry around 10%. Indicated time point: longitudinal time-point 3. The controls, all healthy individuals, were blood bank volunteers in Maryland, USA. The sample taken for sequencing was PBMCs. The sequence came from a man in his thirties or forties in good health.

The CDR3 sequence is CASSPPSAGRNEQFF. DNA of the CDR3: TGTGCCAGCTCACCCCCGTCGGCGGGAAGAAATGAGCAGTTCTTC. V and J are TRBV18 and TRBJ2-1; perhaps TRBD2 as D (6 bases). The CDR3 length is 15 residues. Looked up from germline, CDR1 is KGHSH and CDR2 is LQKENI. The germline V and J ends were trimmed by 3 bases and 7 bases, with 16 bases remaining between them.